This is a list of T cell receptor beta chains from one sample in a study of metastatic and nonmetastatic thyroid tumors. With MiXCR, TCRdb called clones anew from the PCR reads. There are more than 8,500 clones in the sample; 20% to 30% occur only once, and approximately 13% lies in the top ten. Sequenced input: adjacent normal tissue. The source of these receptors is a female donor with papillary thyroid cancer or a benign thyroid nodule (not recorded which). Some clones in this sample may be carry-over from other donors' samples. CDR3s include the opening cysteine and the closing phenylalanine or tryptophan. The order of the fields is clone size, J gene, D gene, V gene, CDR3 protein, CDR3 DNA. The D gene is left open where the match is weak. Size tells how often a clone was seen (once, few, many) or the class of an expanded clone, and some rows leave it out.

>once|TRBJ1-1|NA|TRBV12-3/TRBV12-4
CASSLGLRNTEAFF
TGTGCCAGCAGTTTGGGACTGAGGAACACTGAAGCTTTCTTT
>NA|TRBJ2-7|NA|TRBV20-1
CSARPRGAQYEQYF
TGCAGTGCTAGACCTAGGGGGGCACAGTACGAGCAGTACTTC
>NA|TRBJ2-3|TRBD2|TRBV28
CASSPRGGGTDTQYF
TGTGCCAGCAGTCCGCGGGGGGGAGGCACAGATACGCAGTATTTT
>NA|TRBJ2-3|NA|TRBV7-6
CASSARGRGDTQYF
TGTGCCAGCAGCGCCCGGGGTCGGGGAGATACGCAGTATTTT
>many|TRBJ2-1|NA|TRBV7-2
CASSPLGTNNEQFF
TGTGCCAGCAGCCCCCTGGGAACAAACAATGAGCAGTTCTTC
>NA|TRBJ1-6|TRBD1|TRBV24-1
CAIHLSFRDRSNNSPLHF
TGTGCCATTCACCTATCCTTCCGGGACAGAAGTAATAATTCACCCCTCCACTTT
>NA|TRBJ2-5|TRBD2|TRBV3-1
CASSQRTAGEETQYF
TGTGCCAGCAGCCAAAGGACGGCGGGAGAAGAGACCCAGTACTTC
>NA|TRBJ1-2|NA|TRBV19
CASSINPLEGYTF
TGTGCCAGTAGTATAAACCCTCTGGAGGGCTACACCTTC
>few|TRBJ2-3|TRBD1|TRBV11-3
CASSLGQAGADTQYF
TGTGCCAGCAGCCTCGGACAGGCCGGCGCAGATACGCAGTATTTT
>NA|TRBJ2-7|NA|TRBV4-1
CASSFEGLSYEQYF
TGCGCCAGCAGCTTCGAGGGACTGAGCTACGAGCAGTACTTC
>NA|TRBJ2-7|NA|TRBV7-6
CASSLTVLRGQEPEEQYF
TGTGCCAGCAGCTTAACAGTTCTTAGGGGCCAAGAACCTGAGGAGCAGTACTTC
>many|TRBJ2-5|NA|TRBV14
CASSQRGSAYQETQYF
TGTGCCAGCAGCCAACGGGGCTCGGCGTACCAAGAGACCCAGTACTTC
>few|TRBJ2-7|TRBD1|TRBV19
CASSTGQGDEQYF
TGTGCCAGTAGTACGGGACAGGGCGACGAGCAGTACTTC
>medium-sized|TRBJ2-1|NA|TRBV19
CASISLSYNEQFF
TGTGCCAGTATTAGTCTCTCCTACAATGAGCAGTTCTTC
>NA|TRBJ2-7|NA|TRBV12-3/TRBV12-4
CASSLGDWGEQYF
TGTGCCAGCAGTTTAGGGGACTGGGGCGAGCAGTACTTC
>few|TRBJ1-2|NA|TRBV9
CASSAPDGYTF
TGTGCCAGCAGCGCTCCCGATGGCTACACCTTC
>NA|TRBJ1-2|NA|TRBV11-2
CASSLEGGRHGYTF
TGTGCCAGCAGCTTAGAAGGGGGAAGACATGGCTACACCTTC
>many|TRBJ2-3|NA|TRBV7-8
CASSLGTSLSTDTQYF
TGTGCCAGCAGCCTAGGGACATCCCTTAGCACAGATACGCAGTATTTT
>many|TRBJ2-1|NA|TRBV10-1
CASSSTFAGGQFF
TGCGCCAGCAGTAGTACCTTTGCCGGCGGGCAGTTTTTC
>NA|TRBJ1-6|NA|TRBV18
CASSDWPSYNSPLHF
TGTGCCAGCTCTGACTGGCCGTCCTATAATTCACCCCTCCACTTT
>few|TRBJ1-2|NA|TRBV9
CASSPLVHSSNYGYTF
TGTGCCAGCAGCCCACTGGTACACTCTTCTAACTATGGCTACACCTTC
>NA|TRBJ2-1|NA|TRBV7-3
CASSSRQGGKFF
TGTGCCAGCAGCTCCCGACAGGGAGGAAAGTTCTTC
>NA|TRBJ2-7|NA|TRBV20-1
CSARDLGGSYEQYF
TGCAGTGCTAGAGATCTGGGGGGCTCCTACGAGCAGTACTTC
>NA|TRBJ2-7|TRBD2|TRBV5-1
CASSSYGGRAGRSYEQYF
TGCGCCAGCAGCTCATATGGCGGGAGGGCCGGGAGGTCCTACGAGCAGTACTTC
>many|TRBJ2-3|TRBD2|TRBV7-9
CASSLAGTGPDTQYF
TGTGCCAGCAGTCTAGCGGGAACGGGCCCAGATACGCAGTATTTT
>large|TRBJ2-7|TRBD2|TRBV28
CASSSTPGTSLDEQYF
TGTGCCAGCAGTTCCACCCCGGGGACTAGCCTCGACGAGCAGTACTTC
>medium-sized|TRBJ2-3|TRBD1|TRBV5-1
CATSNRGVGTDTQYF
TGCGCCACCTCGAACAGGGGAGTGGGCACAGATACGCAGTATTTT
>NA|TRBJ2-7|NA|TRBV13
CASSLGQGQYF
TGTGCCAGCAGCTTAGGCCAGGGGCAGTACTTC
>NA|TRBJ2-5|NA|TRBV11-2
CASRRAGVGLVQETQYF
TGTGCCAGCAGACGCGCTGGAGTCGGGCTTGTCCAAGAGACCCAGTACTTC
>many|TRBJ2-5|TRBD2|TRBV9
CASSPGLAGGQETQYF
TGTGCCAGCAGCCCGGGACTAGCAGGGGGGCAAGAGACCCAGTACTTC
>few|TRBJ2-2|NA|TRBV5-1
CASSLGPGRTNTGELFF
TGCGCCAGCAGCTTGGGGCCGGGACGGACGAACACCGGGGAGCTGTTTTTT
>few|TRBJ1-2|TRBD1|TRBV10-3
CAISRDSGHGYTF
TGTGCCATCAGTCGGGACAGTGGTCATGGCTACACCTTC
>medium-sized|TRBJ2-5|NA|TRBV6-2/TRBV6-3
CASSPALETQYF
TGTGCCAGCAGTCCTGCGTTAGAGACCCAGTACTTC
>medium-sized|TRBJ2-2|NA|TRBV20-1
CSARGSVWQGGNTGELFF
TGCAGTGCTAGGGGGTCCGTTTGGCAGGGGGGGAACACCGGGGAGCTGTTTTTT
>NA|TRBJ2-1|NA|TRBV20-1
CSARDWLSYNEQFF
TGCAGTGCTAGAGATTGGCTATCCTACAATGAGCAGTTCTTC
>many|TRBJ2-2|NA|TRBV30
CAWSVIPGGSGTGELFF
TGTGCCTGGAGTGTAATCCCCGGAGGGAGTGGCACCGGGGAGCTGTTTTTT
>medium-sized|TRBJ1-1|NA|TRBV27
CASTLAGGEGTEAFF
TGTGCCAGCACCCTTGCGGGGGGCGAGGGCACTGAAGCTTTCTTT
>NA|TRBJ2-1|NA|TRBV20-1
CSARADSMGLQVEQFF
TGCAGTGCTAGAGCGGACTCAATGGGTTTACAAGTTGAGCAGTTCTTC
>many|TRBJ2-1|TRBD1|TRBV3-1
CASSRTGGFEQFF
TGTGCCAGCAGCCGAACAGGGGGCTTTGAGCAGTTCTTC
>NA|TRBJ2-3|NA|TRBV20-1
CSARDSKRGDTQYF
TGCAGTGCTAGAGACAGCAAGAGGGGAGATACGCAGTATTTT
>medium-sized|TRBJ1-1|TRBD1|TRBV7-8
CASSLSQGRGAFF
TGTGCCAGCAGCTTATCACAGGGGCGGGGGGCTTTCTTT
>many|TRBJ2-2|TRBD1|TRBV27
CASGSDRGRGLFF
TGTGCCAGCGGTTCCGACAGGGGGCGGGGGCTGTTTTTT
>NA|TRBJ2-6|NA|TRBV7-1
CAISSFPGTDWSPGANVLTF
TGTGCCATCAGCTCTTTTCCAGGCACCGACTGGTCCCCTGGGGCCAACGTCCTGACTTTC
>medium-sized|TRBJ2-1|TRBD2|TRBV27
CASSSILAGWDGYNEQFF
TGTGCCAGCAGTTCAATACTAGCGGGATGGGATGGATACAATGAGCAGTTCTTC
>NA|TRBJ2-6|NA|TRBV4-2
CAGSPDNSSGDNVLTF
TGTGCCGGCAGCCCAGACAATAGCTCAGGGGACAACGTCCTGACTTTC
>NA|TRBJ2-3|NA|TRBV5-1
CASSLTGWGWDTQYF
TGCGCCAGCAGCTTAACGGGTTGGGGTTGGGATACGCAGTATTTT
>NA|TRBJ1-2|NA|TRBV20-1
CSAMAETANYGYTF
TGCAGTGCTATGGCCGAGACAGCTAACTATGGCTACACCTTC
>many|TRBJ1-6|NA|TRBV14
CASSRVVGSNSPLHF
TGTGCCAGCAGCCGGGTCGTAGGTTCTAATTCACCCCTCCACTTT